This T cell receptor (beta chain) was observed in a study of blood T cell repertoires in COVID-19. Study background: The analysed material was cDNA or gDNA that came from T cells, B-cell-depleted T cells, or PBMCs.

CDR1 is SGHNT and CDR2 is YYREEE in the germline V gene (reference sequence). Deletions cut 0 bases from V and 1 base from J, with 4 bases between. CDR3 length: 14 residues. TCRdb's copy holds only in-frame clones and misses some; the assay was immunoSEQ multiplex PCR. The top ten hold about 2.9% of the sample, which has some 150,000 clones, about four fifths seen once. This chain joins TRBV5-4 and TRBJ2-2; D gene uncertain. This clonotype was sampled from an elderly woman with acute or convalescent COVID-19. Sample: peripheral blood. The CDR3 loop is CASSLVQNTGELFF. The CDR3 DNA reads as TGTGCCAGCAGCTTGGTACAGAACACCGGGGAGCTGTTTTTT.